A selection of T cell receptor beta chains follows, all from one sample in a study of blood T cell repertoires in COVID-19. Only in-frame clones appear in the TCRdb table, and some are missing; sequencing was by immunoSEQ multiplex PCR. This sample carries hundreds of thousands of clones, roughly 90% of them seen once, and the ten largest clones take approximately 2.1%. Source material: PBMCs or T cells enriched from blood (not recorded which). The receptors were gathered from a woman between 40 and 55 years old with acute COVID-19. Each CDR3 is given with its conserved first and last residue. Fields, in order: CDR3 DNA, CDR3 protein, J gene, clone size, V gene, D gene. The D gene is left open where the match is weak. The listing skips clone size in some rows; elsewhere it reads once, few, many or a size class.

DNA: TGTGCCACCAGCAGGAGGTACGAGCAGTACTTC
CDR3: CATSRRYEQYF
J: TRBJ2-7
size: .
V: TRBV15
D: .

DNA: TGTGCCAGCAGCCCCCGTGGAGGGTGGTCTGAAGCTTTCTTT
CDR3: CASSPRGGWSEAFF
J: TRBJ1-1
size: few
V: TRBV11-2
D: .

DNA: TGTGCCAGCAGTCTAGGTCCCTCTCCAAACTATGGCTACACCTTC
CDR3: CASSLGPSPNYGYTF
J: TRBJ1-2
size: .
V: TRBV27
D: .

DNA: TGTGCCAGTAGTATCAGGGCCTGGGGGAACACTGAAGCTTTCTTT
CDR3: CASSIRAWGNTEAFF
J: TRBJ1-1
size: .
V: TRBV19
D: .

DNA: TGTGCCAGCAGTGAAGCGAGGACTAGCGGGGGCCTCGAAGATACGCAGTATTTT
CDR3: CASSEARTSGGLEDTQYF
J: TRBJ2-3
size: .
V: TRBV2
D: TRBD2

DNA: TGTGCCAGCAGTGTGGACAGATCCTACGAGCAGTACTTC
CDR3: CASSVDRSYEQYF
J: TRBJ2-7
size: many
V: TRBV2
D: .

DNA: TGTGCCTATACTTCTAGGGGGACAGGGGGCGAGAATTTACATAGCAATCAGCCCCAGCATTTT
CDR3: CAYTSRGTGGENLHSNQPQHF
J: TRBJ1-5
size: .
V: TRBV24-1
D: TRBD1

DNA: TGTGCCAGCAGCCATTCGACAGGCCTCGGGACTGAAGCTTTCTTT
CDR3: CASSHSTGLGTEAFF
J: TRBJ1-1
size: .
V: TRBV3-1/TRBV3-2
D: .

DNA: TGCGCCAGCAGCATGACAGGGCCTAACACTGAAGCTTTCTTT
CDR3: CASSMTGPNTEAFF
J: TRBJ1-1
size: .
V: TRBV5-1
D: TRBD1

DNA: TGCAGCGTTCGTGCGAGCGGGGTACCCACCGGGGAGCTGTTTTTT
CDR3: CSVRASGVPTGELFF
J: TRBJ2-2
size: .
V: TRBV29-1
D: TRBD2

DNA: TGTGCCAGTAGTATTTATGTCGAGGATGGCTACACCTTC
CDR3: CASSIYVEDGYTF
J: TRBJ1-2
size: few
V: TRBV19
D: .

DNA: TGTGCCAGTAGTTCCTCGACAGGGGGCCTGATCGAGCCCCAGCATTTT
CDR3: CASSSSTGGLIEPQHF
J: TRBJ1-5
size: .
V: TRBV19
D: TRBD1

DNA: TGTGCCTGGAGTTCATCCGGGACAGGGGGTCAGCCCCAGCATTTT
CDR3: CAWSSSGTGGQPQHF
J: TRBJ1-5
size: .
V: TRBV30
D: TRBD1

DNA: TGTGCCAGCAGCTCCCACGCTATTATGGATACGCAGTATTTT
CDR3: CASSSHAIMDTQYF
J: TRBJ2-3
size: .
V: TRBV11-2
D: .

DNA: TGTGCCAGCAGCCCAGGACAGGCAAGCTCCTACGAGCAGTACTTC
CDR3: CASSPGQASSYEQYF
J: TRBJ2-7
size: .
V: TRBV11-3
D: TRBD1

DNA: TGTGCCAGCAGCAAAAGACAGGCTAGCACCCGCTATGGCTACACCTTC
CDR3: CASSKRQASTRYGYTF
J: TRBJ1-2
size: .
V: TRBV21-1
D: .

DNA: TGTGCCTGGAGTGTAGGGACTAGCGGGGGCACAGATACGCAGTATTTT
CDR3: CAWSVGTSGGTDTQYF
J: TRBJ2-3
size: .
V: TRBV30
D: TRBD2